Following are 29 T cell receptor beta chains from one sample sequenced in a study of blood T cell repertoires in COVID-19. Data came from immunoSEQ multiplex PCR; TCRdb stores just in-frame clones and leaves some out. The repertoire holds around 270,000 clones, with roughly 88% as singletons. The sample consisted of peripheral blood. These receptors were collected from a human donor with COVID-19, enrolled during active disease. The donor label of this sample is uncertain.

The CDR3 protein is CASSFSPTRLGPGELFF. CDR3 DNA: TGTGCCAGCAGCTTCTCCCCCACTAGATTAGGACCCGGGGAGCTGTTTTTT. The chain recombines TRBV7-6 with TRBJ2-2, with D maybe TRBD2 (5 bases). Between the trimmed V and J ends, which lost 3 bases and 6 bases, there was a span of 20 bases. Germline V gene lookup returns CDR1 SGHVS and CDR2 FNYEAQ. The CDR3 has 17 amino acids.

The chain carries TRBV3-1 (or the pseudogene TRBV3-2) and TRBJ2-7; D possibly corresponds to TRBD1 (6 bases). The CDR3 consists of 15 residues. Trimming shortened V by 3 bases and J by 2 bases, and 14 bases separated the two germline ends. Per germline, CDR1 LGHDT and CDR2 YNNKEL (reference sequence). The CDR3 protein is CASSHTGSLTYEQYF. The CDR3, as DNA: TGTGCCAGCAGCCATACAGGGAGTTTGACCTACGAGCAGTACTTC.

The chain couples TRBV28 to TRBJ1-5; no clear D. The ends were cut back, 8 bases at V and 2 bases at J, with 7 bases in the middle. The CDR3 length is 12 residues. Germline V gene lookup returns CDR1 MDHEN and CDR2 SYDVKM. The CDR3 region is CASREGNQPQHF. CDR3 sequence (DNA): TGTGCCAGCCGCGAGGGCAATCAGCCCCAGCATTTT.

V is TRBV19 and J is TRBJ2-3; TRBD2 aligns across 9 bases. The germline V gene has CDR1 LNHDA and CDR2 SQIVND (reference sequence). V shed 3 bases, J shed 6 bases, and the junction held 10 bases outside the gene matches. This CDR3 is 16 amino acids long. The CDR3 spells CASSIPAGGGGDTQYF. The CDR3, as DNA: TGTGCCAGTAGTATCCCAGCGGGAGGTGGGGGGGATACGCAGTATTTT.

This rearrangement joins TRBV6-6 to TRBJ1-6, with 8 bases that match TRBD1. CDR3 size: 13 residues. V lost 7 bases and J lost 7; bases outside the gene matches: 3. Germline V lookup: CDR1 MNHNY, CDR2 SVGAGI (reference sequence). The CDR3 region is CASKTGENSPLHF. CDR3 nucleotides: TGTGCCAGCAAGACAGGGGAGAATTCACCCCTCCACTTT.

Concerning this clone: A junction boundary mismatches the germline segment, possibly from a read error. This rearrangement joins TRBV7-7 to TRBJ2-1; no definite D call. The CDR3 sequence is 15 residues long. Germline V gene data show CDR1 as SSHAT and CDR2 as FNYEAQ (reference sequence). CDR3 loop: CASSPSISAYNEQFF. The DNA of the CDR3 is TGTGCTAGCAGCCCCTCTATCTCCGCCTACAATGAGCAGTTCTTC.

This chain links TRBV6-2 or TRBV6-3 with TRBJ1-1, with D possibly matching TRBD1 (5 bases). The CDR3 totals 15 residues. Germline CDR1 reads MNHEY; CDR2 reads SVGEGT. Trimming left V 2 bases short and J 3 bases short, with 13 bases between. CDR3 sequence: CASSYPAAGDTEAFF. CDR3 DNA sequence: TGTGCCAGCAGTTACCCGGCCGCGGGGGACACTGAAGCTTTCTTT.

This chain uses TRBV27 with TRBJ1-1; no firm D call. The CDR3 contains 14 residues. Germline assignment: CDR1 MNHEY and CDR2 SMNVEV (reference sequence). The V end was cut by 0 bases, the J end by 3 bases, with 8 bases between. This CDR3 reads CASSLSPPDTEAFF. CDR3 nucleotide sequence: TGTGCCAGCAGTTTATCCCCCCCCGACACTGAAGCTTTCTTT.

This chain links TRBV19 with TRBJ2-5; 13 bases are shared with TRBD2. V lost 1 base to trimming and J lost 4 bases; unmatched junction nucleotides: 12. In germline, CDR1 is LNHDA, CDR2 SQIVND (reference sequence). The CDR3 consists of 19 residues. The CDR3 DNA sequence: TGTGCCAGTAGTATAGGAGGGATCACTAGCGGGAGGGCCATAGAGACCCAGTACTTC. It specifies CASSIGGITSGRAIETQYF.

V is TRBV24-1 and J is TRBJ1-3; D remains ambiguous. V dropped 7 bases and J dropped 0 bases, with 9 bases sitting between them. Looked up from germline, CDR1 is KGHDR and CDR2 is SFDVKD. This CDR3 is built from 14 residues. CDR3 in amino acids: CATRRANSGNTIYF. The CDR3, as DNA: TGTGCCACCAGGAGAGCTAACTCTGGAAACACCATATATTTT.

CDR3: CASSFLREGADTQYF. The CDR3, as DNA: TGTGCCAGCAGCTTCCTTCGGGAGGGAGCAGATACGCAGTATTTT. The chain joins TRBV5-5 to TRBJ2-3; 8 bases map to TRBD2. The CDR3 contains 15 residues. Trimming took 2 bases from V and 4 from J; bases not matched to a gene: 6. Germline CDR1 is SGHKS and CDR2 is YYEKEE (reference sequence).

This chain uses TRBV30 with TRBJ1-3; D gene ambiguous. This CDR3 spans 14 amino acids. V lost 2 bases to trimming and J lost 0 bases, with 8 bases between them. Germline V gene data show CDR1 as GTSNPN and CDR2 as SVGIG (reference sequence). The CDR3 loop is CAWSWGGSGNTIYF. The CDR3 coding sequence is TGTGCCTGGAGTTGGGGAGGCTCTGGAAACACCATATATTTT.

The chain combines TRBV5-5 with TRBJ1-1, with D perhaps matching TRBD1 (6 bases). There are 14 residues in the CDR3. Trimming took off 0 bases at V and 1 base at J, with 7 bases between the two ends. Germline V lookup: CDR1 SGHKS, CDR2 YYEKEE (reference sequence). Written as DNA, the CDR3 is TGTGCCAGCAGCTTGGGGGGGCCGAACACTGAAGCTTTCTTT. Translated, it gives CASSLGGPNTEAFF.

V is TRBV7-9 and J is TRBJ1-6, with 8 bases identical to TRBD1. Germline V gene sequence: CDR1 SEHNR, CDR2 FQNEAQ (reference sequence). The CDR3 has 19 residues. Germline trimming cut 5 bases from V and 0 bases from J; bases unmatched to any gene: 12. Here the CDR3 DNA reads TGTGCCAGCAGCCAAAGGGGACAGGCCCAGAGCTCCTATAATTCACCCCTCCACTTT. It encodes CASSQRGQAQSSYNSPLHF.

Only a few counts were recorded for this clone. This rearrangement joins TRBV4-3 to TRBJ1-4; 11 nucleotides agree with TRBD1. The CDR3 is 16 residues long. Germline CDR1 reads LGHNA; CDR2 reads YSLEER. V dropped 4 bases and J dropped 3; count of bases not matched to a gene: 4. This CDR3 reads CASSRGTGGPNEKLFF. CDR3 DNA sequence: TGCGCCAGCAGCCGCGGGACAGGGGGGCCTAATGAAAAACTGTTTTTT.

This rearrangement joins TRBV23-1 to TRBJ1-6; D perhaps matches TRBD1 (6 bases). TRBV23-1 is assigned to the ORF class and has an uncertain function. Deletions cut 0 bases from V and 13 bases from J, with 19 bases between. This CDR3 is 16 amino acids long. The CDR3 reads CASSQSKQGLLIPLHF. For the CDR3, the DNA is TGCGCCAGCAGTCAATCCAAACAGGGTTTATTGATTCCCCTCCACTTT.

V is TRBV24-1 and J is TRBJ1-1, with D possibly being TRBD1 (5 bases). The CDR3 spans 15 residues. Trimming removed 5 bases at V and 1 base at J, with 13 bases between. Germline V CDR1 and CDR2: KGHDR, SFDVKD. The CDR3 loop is CATSGAGDGNTEAFF. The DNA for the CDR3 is TGTGCCACCAGTGGGGCGGGGGATGGGAACACTGAAGCTTTCTTT.

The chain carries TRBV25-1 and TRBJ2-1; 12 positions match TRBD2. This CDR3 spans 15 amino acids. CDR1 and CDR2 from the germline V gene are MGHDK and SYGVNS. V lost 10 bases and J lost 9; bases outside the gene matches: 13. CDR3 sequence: CATSPGLAGLREQFF. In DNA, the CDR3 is TGTGCCACCTCCCCAGGACTAGCGGGACTTCGTGAGCAGTTCTTC.

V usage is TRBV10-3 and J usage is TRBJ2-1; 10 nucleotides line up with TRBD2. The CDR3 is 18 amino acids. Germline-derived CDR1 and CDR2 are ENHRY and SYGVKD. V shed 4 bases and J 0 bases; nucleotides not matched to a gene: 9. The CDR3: CAISAGTSAEISYNEQFF. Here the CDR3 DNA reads TGTGCCATCAGTGCCGGGACTAGCGCGGAGATCTCCTACAATGAGCAGTTCTTC.

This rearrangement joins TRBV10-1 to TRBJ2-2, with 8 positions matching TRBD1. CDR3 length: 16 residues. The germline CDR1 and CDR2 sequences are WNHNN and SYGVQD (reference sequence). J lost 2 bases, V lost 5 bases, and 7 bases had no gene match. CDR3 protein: CASSPTGGINTGELFF. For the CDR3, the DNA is TGCGCCAGCAGTCCCACAGGGGGTATCAACACCGGGGAGCTGTTTTTT.

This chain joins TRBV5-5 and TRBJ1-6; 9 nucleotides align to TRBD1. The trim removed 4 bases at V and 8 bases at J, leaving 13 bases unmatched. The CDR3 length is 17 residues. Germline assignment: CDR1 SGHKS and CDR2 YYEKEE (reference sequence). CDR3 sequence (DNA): TGTGCCAGCAGCAGCCCCGGGACAGGGACATACGATTCACCCCTCCACTTT. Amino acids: CASSSPGTGTYDSPLHF.

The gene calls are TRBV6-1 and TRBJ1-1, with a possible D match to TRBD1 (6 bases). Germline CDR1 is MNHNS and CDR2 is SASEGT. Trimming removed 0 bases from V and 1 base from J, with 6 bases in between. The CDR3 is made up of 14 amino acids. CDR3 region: CASSEAGQNTEAFF. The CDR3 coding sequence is TGTGCCAGCAGTGAAGCGGGACAGAACACTGAAGCTTTCTTT.

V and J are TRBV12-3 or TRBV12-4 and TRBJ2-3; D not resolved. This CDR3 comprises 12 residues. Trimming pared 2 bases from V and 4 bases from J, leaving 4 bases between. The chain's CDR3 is CASSLRADTQYF. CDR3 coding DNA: TGTGCCAGCAGTTTAAGAGCAGATACGCAGTATTTT.

The CDR3 DNA follows: TGTGCCAGCAGCCAAGACGCCGCGGGGGTGGCTTTCTTT. This encodes CASSQDAAGVAFF. The V and J genes are TRBV14 and TRBJ1-1, with a weak D call TRBD1 (5 bases). The CDR3 sequence is 13 residues long. CDR1 and CDR2 from the germline V gene are SGHDN and FVKESK. The V end lost 0 bases, the J end lost 11 bases, and 13 bases lay between the germline ends.

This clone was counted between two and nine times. CDR3 nucleotides: TGTGCCAGCAGCTCCAGACAGGGAATCTACGAGCAGTACTTC. This sequence encodes CASSSRQGIYEQYF. The J gene is TRBJ2-7, the V gene TRBV5-8; 7 bases map to TRBD1. The ends lost 3 bases at V and 3 bases at J; junction bases unmatched: 6. The CDR3 has 14 residues. The germline V gene encodes CDR1 SGHTS and CDR2 YDEGEE.

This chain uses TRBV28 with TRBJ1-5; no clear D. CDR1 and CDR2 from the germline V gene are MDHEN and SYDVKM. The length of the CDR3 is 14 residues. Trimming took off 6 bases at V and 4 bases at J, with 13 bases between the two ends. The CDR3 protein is CASRSSGMNQPQHF. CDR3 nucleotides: TGTGCCAGCAGGTCCTCGGGAATGAATCAGCCCCAGCATTTT.

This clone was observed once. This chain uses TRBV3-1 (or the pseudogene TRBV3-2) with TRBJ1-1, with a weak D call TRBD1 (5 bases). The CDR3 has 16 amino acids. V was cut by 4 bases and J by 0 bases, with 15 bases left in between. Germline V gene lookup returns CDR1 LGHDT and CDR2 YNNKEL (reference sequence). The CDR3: CASSRQPHIMNTEAFF. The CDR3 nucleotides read TGTGCCAGCAGCCGACAGCCGCATATCATGAACACTGAAGCTTTCTTT.

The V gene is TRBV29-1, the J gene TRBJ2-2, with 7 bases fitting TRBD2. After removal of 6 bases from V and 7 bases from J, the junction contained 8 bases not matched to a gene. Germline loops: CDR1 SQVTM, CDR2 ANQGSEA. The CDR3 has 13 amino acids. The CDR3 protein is CSVRGLEGGELFF. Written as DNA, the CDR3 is TGCAGCGTGCGCGGACTAGAGGGCGGGGAGCTGTTTTTT.

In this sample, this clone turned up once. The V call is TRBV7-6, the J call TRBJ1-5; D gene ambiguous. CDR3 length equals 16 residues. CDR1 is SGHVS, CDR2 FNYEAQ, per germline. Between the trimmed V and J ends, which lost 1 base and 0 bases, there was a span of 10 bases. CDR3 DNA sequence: TGTGCCAGCAGCTTAGGGGCATTGGGTAGCAATCAGCCCCAGCATTTT. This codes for CASSLGALGSNQPQHF.